This TCR beta chain is from a study of post-analysis software for immune sequencing data. Study-wide results and caveats: Samples from one preparation batch, clustered by F measure, grouped strongly together. Among a few TRBV segments more frequent in patients than controls were TRBV5-6, TRBV5-1 and TRBV20-1.

The CDR3 runs 15 residues. V was pared by 5 bases and J by 10 bases, with 11 bases of the junction left unmatched. CDR1 is SGHTA, CDR2 FQGTGA, per germline. Comment on this clonotype: Antigen unknown.

TCR beta cDNA libraries included unique molecular identifiers. Around 500,000 cDNA molecules were obtained per 1 to 10 million input T cells. TCRdb re-called the PCR reads with MiXCR, one entry per CDR3 protein. The sample has 650,000 to 850,000 distinct CDR3 sequences; roughly 50% are singletons. The TCR comes from a girl under 18 with multiple sclerosis. The J gene is TRBJ1-6, the V gene TRBV7-3; 7 bases line up with TRBD1. Material: blood. The CDR3 DNA is TGTGCCAGCAGCCTTTTGGCGGCAGGGGGATCACCCCTCCACTTT. Its protein is CASSLLAAGGSPLHF.